This entry features one TCR beta chain sequence. The data derive from a study of blood T cell repertoires in COVID-19. Study details: COVID-19 samples collected from the United States, Italy and Spain covered acute and convalescent phases. The analysed material was cDNA or gDNA that came from T cells, B-cell-depleted T cells, or PBMCs.

V lost 6 bases to trimming and J lost 2 bases, with 4 bases between them. The CDR3 length is 12 residues. In germline, CDR1 is MDHEN, CDR2 SYDVKM. Original handling: The assay estimated nucleated cells by amplifying reference gene primers. Using immunoSEQ multiplex PCR, the repertoire was profiled, and TCRdb retains in-frame clones only, with some absent. V and J calls and clone size come straight from that table; D and trimming were deduced from the DNA. The sample lists about 190,000 clones; under 90% were seen once. The chain links TRBV28 to TRBJ2-2; D is uncertain. The sequence was collected from a human donor in a cohort sampled during active COVID-19. The sample comprised peripheral blood. CDR3 sequence reads: CASSVNTGELFF. As DNA, the CDR3 is TGTGCCAGCAGCGTTAACACCGGGGAGCTGTTTTTT.